This entry is about one T cell receptor (beta chain). Authors' analysis steps: Amplification of reference gene primers was used by the study to estimate nucleated cell counts. Repertoires were generated with immunoSEQ multiplex PCR, while TCRdb's copy carries only in-frame clones and drops some. V, J and clone size are those of that table, while D and trimming were read from the DNA. This sample has around 470,000 clones, with roughly 87% found just once. After removal of 6 bases from V and 7 bases from J, the junction contained 7 bases not matched to a gene. This CDR3 spans 13 amino acids. This specimen comes from a study of blood T cell repertoires in COVID-19. Study as a whole: Sample material is recorded as cDNA or gDNA derived from T cells, B-cell-depleted T cells, or PBMCs.

For recovered donors of Cohort 3, there were two negative PCRs, clearance, or symptom resolution. The rearrangement links TRBV12-3 or TRBV12-4 to TRBJ2-7; TRBD2 aligns across 9 bases. Source material: PBMCs or T cells enriched from blood (not recorded which). The clonotype comes from a young man who had recovered from COVID-19. In DNA form, the CDR3 reads TGTGCCAGCAGGTCGGGACTAGCAGGTGAGCAGTACTTC. As protein: CASRSGLAGEQYF.